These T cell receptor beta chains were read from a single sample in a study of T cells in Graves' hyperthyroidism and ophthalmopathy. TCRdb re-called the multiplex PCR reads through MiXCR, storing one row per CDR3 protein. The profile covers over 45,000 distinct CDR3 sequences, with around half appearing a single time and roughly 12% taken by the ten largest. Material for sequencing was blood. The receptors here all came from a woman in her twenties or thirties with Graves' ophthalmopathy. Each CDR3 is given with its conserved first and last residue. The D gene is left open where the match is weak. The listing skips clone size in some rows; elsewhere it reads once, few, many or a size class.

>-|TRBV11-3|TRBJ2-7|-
CASSTRQTITLSYEQYF
TGTGCCAGCAGCACCCGACAGACGATCACACTCTCCTACGAGCAGTACTTC
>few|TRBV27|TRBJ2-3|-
CASATGTDTQYF
TGTGCCAGCGCAACCGGCACAGATACGCAGTATTTT
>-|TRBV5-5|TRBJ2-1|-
CASSFGARYNEQFF
TGTGCCAGCAGTTTCGGGGCTCGATACAATGAGCAGTTCTTC
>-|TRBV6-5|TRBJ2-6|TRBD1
CASRDPYRGSNVLTF
TGTGCCAGCAGGGACCCTTACAGGGGGTCTAACGTCCTGACTTTC
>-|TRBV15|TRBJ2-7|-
CATSRGGSNEQYF
TGTGCCACCAGCAGAGGGGGCTCGAACGAGCAGTACTTC
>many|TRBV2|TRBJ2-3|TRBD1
CASSRQGSSTDTQYF
TGTGCCAGCAGTCGACAGGGGTCTAGCACAGATACGCAGTATTTT
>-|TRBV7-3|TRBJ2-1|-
CASNPDRLEQFF
TGTGCCAGCAACCCCGATAGACTCGAGCAGTTCTTC
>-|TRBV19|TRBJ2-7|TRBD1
CASSGTGNTGELYF
TGTGCCAGCTCCGGGACAGGGAACACCGGGGAGCTGTACTTC
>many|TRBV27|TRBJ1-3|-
CATNGSGNTIYF
TGTGCCACTAACGGCTCTGGAAACACCATATATTTT
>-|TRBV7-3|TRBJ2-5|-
CASGPSTNRAGTGETQYF
TGTGCCAGCGGCCCCTCCACCAACAGGGCGGGCACCGGGGAGACCCAGTACTTC
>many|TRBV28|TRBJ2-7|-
CASSLKGYEQYF
TGTGCCAGCAGTTTAAAGGGCTACGAGCAGTACTTC
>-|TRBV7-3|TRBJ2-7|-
CASSLRRARVF
TGTGCCAGCAGCTTACGAAGAGCGAGGGTATTC
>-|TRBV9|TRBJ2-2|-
CASSVAGGGELFF
TGTGCCAGCAGCGTAGCCGGGGGCGGGGAGCTGTTTTTT
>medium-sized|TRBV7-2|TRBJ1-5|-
CASSLGPRNQPQHF
TGTGCCAGCAGCTTAGGGCCCCGAAATCAGCCCCAGCATTTT
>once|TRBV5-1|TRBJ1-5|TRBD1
CAGTTPGQGTLSNQPQHF
TGCGCCGGCACTACCCCCGGACAGGGCACCCTTAGCAATCAGCCCCAGCATTTT
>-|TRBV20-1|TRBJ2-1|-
CSARQNEQSF
TGCAGTGCCAGGCAGAATGAGCAGTCCTTC
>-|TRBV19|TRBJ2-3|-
CASRSAGTDAQYF
TGTGCCAGTAGGTCCGCCGGCACGGATGCGCAGTATTTT
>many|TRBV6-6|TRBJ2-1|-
CASSYLPAGTLYNEQFF
TGTGCCAGCAGTTACCTCCCGGCAGGCACACTTTACAATGAGCAGTTCTTC
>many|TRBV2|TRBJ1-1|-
CACTGGAGTEAFF
TGTGCCTGTACCGGGGGCGCCGGCACTGAAGCTTTCTTT
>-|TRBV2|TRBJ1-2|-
CASEDGGYGYTF
TGTGCCAGCGAGGATGGTGGCTATGGCTACACCTTC
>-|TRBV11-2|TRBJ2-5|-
CASSLTGTQETQYF
TGTGCCAGCAGCTTAACCGGGACACAAGAGACCCAGTACTTC
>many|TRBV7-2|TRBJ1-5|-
CASSLDAGNQPQHF
TGTGCCAGCAGCCTAGACGCAGGCAATCAGCCCCAGCATTTT
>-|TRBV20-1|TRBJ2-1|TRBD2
CSASATSGSTEQFF
TGCAGTGCTAGTGCCACTAGCGGGAGTACTGAGCAGTTCTTC
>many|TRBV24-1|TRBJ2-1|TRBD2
CATSDRTSGSRSYNEQFF
TGTGCCACCAGTGACCGGACTAGCGGGAGTCGGTCCTACAATGAGCAGTTCTTC
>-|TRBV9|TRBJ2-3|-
CVSNVRQGTDTQYF
TGTGTCAGCAACGTACGCCAAGGCACAGATACGCAGTATTTT
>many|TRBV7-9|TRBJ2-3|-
CASSSPERVKCF
TGTGCCAGCAGCTCCCCGGAGCGGGTGAAATGTTTT
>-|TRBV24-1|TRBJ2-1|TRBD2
CATLGLAFNNEQFF
TGTGCCACCTTAGGACTAGCCTTCAACAATGAGCAGTTCTTC
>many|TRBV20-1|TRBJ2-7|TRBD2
CSAPLSGDLNDEQYF
TGCAGTGCTCCCCTTAGCGGGGACCTGAACGACGAGCAGTACTTC
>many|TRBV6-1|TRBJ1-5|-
CASSAGSGQPQHF
TGTGCCAGCAGCGCAGGGTCGGGTCAGCCCCAGCATTTT
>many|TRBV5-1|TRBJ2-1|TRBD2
CASSYIAGGGAEQFF
TGCGCCAGCAGCTACATAGCGGGAGGCGGCGCTGAGCAGTTCTTC
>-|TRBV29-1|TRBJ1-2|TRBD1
CSGSGTGVGYTF
TGCAGCGGCTCCGGGACAGGGGTTGGCTACACCTTC
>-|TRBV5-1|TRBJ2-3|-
CASSLRPADTDTQYF
TGCGCCAGCAGCTTGAGGCCGGCAGACACAGATACGCAGTATTTT
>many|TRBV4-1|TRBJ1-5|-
CASSQSQNSNQPQHF
TGCGCCAGCAGCCAAAGTCAGAATAGCAATCAGCCCCAGCATTTT
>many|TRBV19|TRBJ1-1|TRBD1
CASSSQGAEYTEAFF
TGTGCCAGTAGTAGCCAGGGGGCTGAGTACACTGAAGCTTTCTTT
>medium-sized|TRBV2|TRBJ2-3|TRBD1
CASPSTGQGTDTQYF
TGTGCCAGCCCAAGTACGGGACAGGGGACAGATACGCAGTATTTT
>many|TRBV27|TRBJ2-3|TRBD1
CASSLTGLDTQYF
TGTGCCAGCAGTTTGACAGGGTTAGATACGCAGTATTTT
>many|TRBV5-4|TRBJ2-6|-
CASSLEVSGANVLTF
TGTGCCAGCAGCTTGGAGGTCTCTGGGGCCAACGTCCTGACTTTC
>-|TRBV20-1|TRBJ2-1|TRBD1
CSARERDRGGYNEQFF
TGCAGTGCTAGAGAACGGGACAGGGGAGGGTACAATGAGCAGTTCTTC
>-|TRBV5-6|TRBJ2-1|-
CASSLEDRENEQFF
TGTGCCAGCAGCTTGGAAGATAGGGAGAATGAGCAGTTCTTC
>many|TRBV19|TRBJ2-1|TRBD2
CASSPGLAGGSSYNEQFF
TGTGCCAGTAGCCCGGGACTAGCGGGAGGGAGCTCCTACAATGAGCAGTTCTTC